This T cell receptor (beta chain) was observed in a study of OX40 agonist ivuxolimab in advanced cancers. Study overall: Patients achieving partial responses numbered three: one hepatocellular carcinoma case and two cutaneous melanoma cases. Study-wide results and caveats: By week 6 at 0.1 to 3.0 mg/kg, blood CD4+ and CD8+ T cells had expanded clonally.

TCRdb keeps only in-frame clones here, not all; method: immunoSEQ multiplex PCR. The table has fewer than 45,000 clones, roughly 88% seen once. Baseline, cycle 4 day 1, and cycle 7 day 1 were the blood sampling points. Germline CDR1 and CDR2: MGHDK and SYGVNS. The CDR3 spans 13 residues. Between the trimmed V and J ends, which lost 1 base and 8 bases, there was a span of 8 bases. As to this clone: What it binds is not known.

This receptor was taken from an adult with an advanced solid tumor such as melanoma, head and neck, liver or kidney cancer. Here the sequenced sample was CD4+ or CD8+ T cells sorted from blood, taken in a trial of the OX40 agonist ivuxolimab. The rearrangement links TRBV25-1 to TRBJ2-2; D is uncertain. For the CDR3, the DNA is TGTGCCAGCAGTGAATCCCGCTGGGGGGAGCTGTTTTTT. Translating gives CASSESRWGELFF.